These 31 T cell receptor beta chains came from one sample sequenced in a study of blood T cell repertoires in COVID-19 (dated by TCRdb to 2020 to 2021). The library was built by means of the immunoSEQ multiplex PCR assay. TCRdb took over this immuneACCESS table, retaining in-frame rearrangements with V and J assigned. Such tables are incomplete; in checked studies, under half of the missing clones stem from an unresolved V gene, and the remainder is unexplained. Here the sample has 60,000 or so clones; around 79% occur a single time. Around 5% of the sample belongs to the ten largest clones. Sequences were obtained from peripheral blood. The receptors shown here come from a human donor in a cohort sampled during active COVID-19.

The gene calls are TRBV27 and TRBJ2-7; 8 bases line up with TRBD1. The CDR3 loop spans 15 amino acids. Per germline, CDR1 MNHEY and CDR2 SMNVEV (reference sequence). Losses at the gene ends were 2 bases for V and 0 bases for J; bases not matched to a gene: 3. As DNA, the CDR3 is TGTGCCAGCAGTTTAGTCCAGGGGGCCTCCTACGAGCAGTACTTC. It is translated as CASSLVQGASYEQYF.

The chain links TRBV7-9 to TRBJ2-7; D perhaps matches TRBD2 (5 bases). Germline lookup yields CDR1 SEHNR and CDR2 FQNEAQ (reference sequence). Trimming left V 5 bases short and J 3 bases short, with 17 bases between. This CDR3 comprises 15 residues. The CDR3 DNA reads TGTGCCAGCAGCCCCATAGGTGGGAGACGCTACGAGCAGTACTTC. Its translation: CASSPIGGRRYEQYF.

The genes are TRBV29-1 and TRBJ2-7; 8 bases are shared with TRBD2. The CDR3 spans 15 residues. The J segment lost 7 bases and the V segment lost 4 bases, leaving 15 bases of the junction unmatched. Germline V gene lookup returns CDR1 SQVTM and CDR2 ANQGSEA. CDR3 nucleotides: TGCAGCGTTGTTCGAGGTGTCGGGAGGGGCGGGGAGCAGTACTTC. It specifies CSVVRGVGRGGEQYF.

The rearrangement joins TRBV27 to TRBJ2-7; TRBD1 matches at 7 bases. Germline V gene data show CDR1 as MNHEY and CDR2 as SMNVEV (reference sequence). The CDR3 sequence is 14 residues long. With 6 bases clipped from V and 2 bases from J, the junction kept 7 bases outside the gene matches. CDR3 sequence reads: CASSMTGTPYEQYF. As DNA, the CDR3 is TGTGCCAGCAGCATGACAGGGACCCCCTACGAGCAGTACTTC.

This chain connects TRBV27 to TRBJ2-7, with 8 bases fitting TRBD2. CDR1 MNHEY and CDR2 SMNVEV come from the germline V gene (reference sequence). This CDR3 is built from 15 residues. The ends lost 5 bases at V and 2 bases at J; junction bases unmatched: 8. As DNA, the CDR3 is TGTGCCAGCAGTGAACTAGCGGCGGTAACCTACGAGCAGTACTTC. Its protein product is CASSELAAVTYEQYF.

CDR3: CASSLKARLAPSSYEQYF. DNA for the CDR3: TGTGCCAGCAGCTTAAAGGCTAGACTAGCGCCGAGCTCCTACGAGCAGTACTTC. The V call is TRBV7-3, the J call TRBJ2-7, with 8 bases fitting TRBD2. Trimming removed 1 base from V and 0 bases from J; junction bases left unmatched: 11. CDR1 SGHTA and CDR2 FQGTGA come from the germline V gene. The CDR3 covers 18 residues.

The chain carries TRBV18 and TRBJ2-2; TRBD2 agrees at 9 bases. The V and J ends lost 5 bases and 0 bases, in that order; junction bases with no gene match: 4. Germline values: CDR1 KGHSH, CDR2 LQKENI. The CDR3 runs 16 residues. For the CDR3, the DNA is TGTGCCAGCTCATCCACTAGCGGGTCGAACACCGGGGAGCTGTTTTTT. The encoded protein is CASSSTSGSNTGELFF.

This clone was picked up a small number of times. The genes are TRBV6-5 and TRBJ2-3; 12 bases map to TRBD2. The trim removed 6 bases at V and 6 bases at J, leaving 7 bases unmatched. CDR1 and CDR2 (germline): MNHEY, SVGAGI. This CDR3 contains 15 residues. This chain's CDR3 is CASSPGLAGSDTQYF. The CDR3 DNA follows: TGTGCCAGCAGCCCCGGACTAGCGGGGTCGGATACGCAGTATTTT.

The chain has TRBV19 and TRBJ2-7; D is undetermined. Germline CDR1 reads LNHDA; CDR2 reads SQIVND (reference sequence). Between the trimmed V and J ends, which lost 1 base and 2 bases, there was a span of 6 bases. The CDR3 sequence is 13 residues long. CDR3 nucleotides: TGTGCCAGTAGTATAGGGCAGGCCTACGAGCAGTACTTC. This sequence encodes CASSIGQAYEQYF.

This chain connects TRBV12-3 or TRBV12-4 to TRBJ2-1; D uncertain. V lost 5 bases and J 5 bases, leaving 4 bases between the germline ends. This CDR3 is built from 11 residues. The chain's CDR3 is CASSINNEQFF. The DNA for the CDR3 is TGTGCCAGCAGTATCAACAATGAGCAGTTCTTC.

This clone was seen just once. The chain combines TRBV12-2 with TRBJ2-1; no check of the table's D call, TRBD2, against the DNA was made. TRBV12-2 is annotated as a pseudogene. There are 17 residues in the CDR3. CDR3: CASRLVPSGGFYNEQFF. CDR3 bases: TGTGCAAGTCGCTTAGTGCCTAGCGGGGGGTTCTACAATGAGCAGTTCTTC.

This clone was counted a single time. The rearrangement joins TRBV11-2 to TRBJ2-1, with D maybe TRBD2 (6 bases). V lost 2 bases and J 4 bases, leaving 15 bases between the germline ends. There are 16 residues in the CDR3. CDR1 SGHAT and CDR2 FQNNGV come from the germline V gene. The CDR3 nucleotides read TGTGCCAGCAGCTTAAGCTCTAGCGCCAGTTACAATGAGCAGTTCTTC. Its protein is CASSLSSSASYNEQFF.

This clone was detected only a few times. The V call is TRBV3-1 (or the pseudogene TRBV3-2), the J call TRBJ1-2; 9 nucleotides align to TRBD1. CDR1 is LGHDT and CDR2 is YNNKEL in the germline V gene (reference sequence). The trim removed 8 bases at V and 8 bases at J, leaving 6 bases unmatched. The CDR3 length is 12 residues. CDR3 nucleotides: TGTGCCAGCTCAAGGACAGGGGTCGGCTACACCTTC. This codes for CASSRTGVGYTF.

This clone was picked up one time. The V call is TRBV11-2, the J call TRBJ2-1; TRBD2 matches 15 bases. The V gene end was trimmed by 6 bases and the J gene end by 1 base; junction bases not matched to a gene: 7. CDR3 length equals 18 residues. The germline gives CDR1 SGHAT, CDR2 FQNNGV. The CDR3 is CASRRTSGGVFSYNEQFF. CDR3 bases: TGTGCCAGCAGACGGACTAGCGGGGGGGTTTTTTCCTACAATGAGCAGTTCTTC.

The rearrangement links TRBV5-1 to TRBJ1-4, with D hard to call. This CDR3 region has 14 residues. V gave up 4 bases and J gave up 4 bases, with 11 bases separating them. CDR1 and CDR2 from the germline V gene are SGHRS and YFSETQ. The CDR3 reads CASSVDGLNEKLFF. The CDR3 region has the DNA TGCGCCAGCAGCGTGGACGGACTTAATGAAAAACTGTTTTTT.

The CDR3 reads CASSTEDSSGNTIYF. The CDR3 DNA sequence: TGTGCCAGCAGCACTGAGGACAGCTCTGGAAACACCATATATTTT. The rearrangement uses TRBV9 and TRBJ1-3, with D possibly TRBD1 on 6 matching bases. Trimming removed 4 bases at V and 0 bases at J, with 11 bases between. CDR3 size: 15 residues. Germline V gene data show CDR1 as SGDLS and CDR2 as YYNGEE.

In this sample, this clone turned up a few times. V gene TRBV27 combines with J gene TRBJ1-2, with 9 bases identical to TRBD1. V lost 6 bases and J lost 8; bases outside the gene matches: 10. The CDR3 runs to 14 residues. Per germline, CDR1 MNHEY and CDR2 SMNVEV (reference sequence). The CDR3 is CASRPTGGVLGYTF. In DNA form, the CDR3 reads TGTGCCAGCAGACCGACAGGGGGGGTACTAGGCTACACCTTC.

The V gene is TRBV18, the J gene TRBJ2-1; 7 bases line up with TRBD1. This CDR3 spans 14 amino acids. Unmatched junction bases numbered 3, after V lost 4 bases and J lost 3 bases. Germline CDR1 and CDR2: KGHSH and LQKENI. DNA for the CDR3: TGTGCCAGCTCACGGGACAGCATCTACAATGAGCAGTTCTTC. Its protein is CASSRDSIYNEQFF.

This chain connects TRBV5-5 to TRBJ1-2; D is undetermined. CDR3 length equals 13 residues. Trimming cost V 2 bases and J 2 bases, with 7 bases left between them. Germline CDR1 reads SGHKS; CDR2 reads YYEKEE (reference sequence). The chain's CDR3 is CASSFSVNYGYTF. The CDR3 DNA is TGTGCCAGCAGCTTCTCGGTAAACTATGGCTACACCTTC.

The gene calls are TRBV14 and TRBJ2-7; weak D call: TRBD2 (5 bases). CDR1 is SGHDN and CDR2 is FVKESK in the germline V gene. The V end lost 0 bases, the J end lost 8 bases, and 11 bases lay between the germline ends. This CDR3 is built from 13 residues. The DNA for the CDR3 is TGTGCCAGCAGCCAAGATACCGTCGGGAAGCAGTACTTC. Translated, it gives CASSQDTVGKQYF.

The CDR3 region is CASSDTGSGANVLTF. In nucleotides, the CDR3 is TGTGCCAGCAGCGACACAGGGTCGGGGGCCAACGTCCTGACTTTC. J is TRBJ2-6 and V is TRBV7-9, with D tentatively TRBD1 (6 bases). CDR3 length equals 15 residues. Germline CDR1 is SEHNR and CDR2 is FQNEAQ (reference sequence). Trimming shortened V by 5 bases and J by 4 bases, and 12 bases separated the two germline ends.

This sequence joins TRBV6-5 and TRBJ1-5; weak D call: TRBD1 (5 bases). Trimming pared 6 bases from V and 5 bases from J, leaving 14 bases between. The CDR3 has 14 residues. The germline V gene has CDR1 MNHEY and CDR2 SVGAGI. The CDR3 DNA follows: TGTGCCAGCAGCCCCAGACAGAGCCATCAGCCCCAGCATTTT. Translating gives CASSPRQSHQPQHF.

CDR3 nucleotide sequence: TGTGCCAGCAGCTTGTATTTCGACAGGGAGACCCAGTACTTC. It specifies CASSLYFDRETQYF. The V gene is TRBV7-9, the J gene TRBJ2-5, with D possibly matching TRBD1 (6 bases). V lost 3 bases to trimming and J lost 5 bases, with 13 bases between them. The CDR3 length is 14 residues. The germline V gene encodes CDR1 SEHNR and CDR2 FQNEAQ (reference sequence).

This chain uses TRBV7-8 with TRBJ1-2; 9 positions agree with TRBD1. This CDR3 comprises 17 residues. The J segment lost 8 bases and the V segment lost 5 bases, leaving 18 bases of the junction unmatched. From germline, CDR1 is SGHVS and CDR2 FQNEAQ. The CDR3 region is CASSPHPGTGRALGYTF. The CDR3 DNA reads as TGTGCCAGCAGCCCACACCCCGGGACAGGGAGGGCTTTGGGCTACACCTTC.

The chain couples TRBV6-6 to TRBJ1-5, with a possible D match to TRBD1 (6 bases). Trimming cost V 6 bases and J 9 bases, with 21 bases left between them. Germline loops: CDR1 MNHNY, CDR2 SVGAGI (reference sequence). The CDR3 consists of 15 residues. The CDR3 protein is CASSPRGESARPQHF. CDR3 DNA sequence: TGTGCCAGCAGCCCCAGGGGTGAGTCGGCTAGGCCCCAGCATTTT.

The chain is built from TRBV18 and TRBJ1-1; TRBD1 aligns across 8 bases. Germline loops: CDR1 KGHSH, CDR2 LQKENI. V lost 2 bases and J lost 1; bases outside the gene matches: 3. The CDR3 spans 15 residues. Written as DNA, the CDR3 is TGTGCCAGCTCACCAAGACAGGGGACGAACACTGAAGCTTTCTTT. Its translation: CASSPRQGTNTEAFF.

The chain's CDR3 is CASSEQGQGNGYTF. The CDR3, as DNA: TGTGCCAGCAGTGAGCAGGGACAGGGGAATGGCTACACCTTC. The chain carries TRBV2 and TRBJ1-2; 10 bases fit TRBD1. With V trimmed by 3 bases and J by 6 bases, 4 bases remained unmatched. Per germline, CDR1 SNHLY and CDR2 FYNNEI. The CDR3 length is 14 residues.

The CDR3 loop is CASSQALRSGRDEQYF. The CDR3 DNA follows: TGCGCCAGCAGCCAAGCTCTACGCAGCGGGAGAGACGAGCAGTACTTC. This sequence joins TRBV4-3 and TRBJ2-7, with TRBD2 matching over 8 bases. Trimming at V came to 1 base and at J to 5 bases, leaving 10 bases not matched to a gene. This CDR3 is 16 amino acids long. The germline V gene has CDR1 LGHNA and CDR2 YSLEER.

This CDR3 is CASSSTASGNTIYF. For the CDR3, the DNA is TGTGCCAGCAGCTCGACAGCCTCTGGAAACACCATATATTTT. The rearrangement links TRBV6-5 to TRBJ1-3; tentative D call: TRBD1 (5 bases). Looked up from germline, CDR1 is MNHEY and CDR2 is SVGAGI. The CDR3 is 14 amino acids. Trimming stripped 6 bases from V and 0 bases from J, with 9 bases between.

The CDR3 region is CASSPHRVEQFF. The CDR3 DNA sequence: TGTGCCAGCAGCCCCCACAGGGTTGAGCAGTTCTTC. The genes are TRBV11-2 and TRBJ2-1, with D perhaps TRBD1 (6 bases). Trimming cost V 5 bases and J 9 bases, with 11 bases left between them. This CDR3 contains 12 residues. Germline CDR1 is SGHAT and CDR2 is FQNNGV.

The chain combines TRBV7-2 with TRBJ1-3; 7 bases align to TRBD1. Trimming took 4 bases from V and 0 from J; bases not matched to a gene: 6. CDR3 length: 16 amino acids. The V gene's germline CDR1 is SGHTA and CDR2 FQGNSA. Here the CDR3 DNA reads TGTGCCAGCAGCTCGACAGGGAGGATCTCTGGAAACACCATATATTTT. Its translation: CASSSTGRISGNTIYF.